This TCR beta chain was retrieved from a study of cytomegalovirus exposure and HLA in healthy donors. Findings and caveats of the study: A later analysis found that most CMV-associated TCR beta chains appeared HLA-restricted.

About this clone: Its antigen is unidentified.

Trimming removed 3 bases from V and 0 bases from J; junction bases left unmatched: 10. CDR1 and CDR2 from the germline V gene are KGHSH and LQKENI. CDR3 length equals 17 residues. 60 Vbeta and 13 Jbeta primers were used in PCR. The assay was immunoSEQ multiplex PCR, and TCRdb's table has in-frame clones only and misses some. The profile shows roughly 95,000 clones, around three quarters of them singletons. The source of this sequence is a man younger than 45 in good health and CMV-seropositive. This chain joins TRBV18 and TRBJ2-7, with 8 bases matching TRBD2. The sample taken for sequencing was PBMCs. As DNA, the CDR3 is TGTGCCAGCTCACCCCCGTCCGGGACTAGGGGCTCCTACGAGCAGTACTTC. Its protein is CASSPPSGTRGSYEQYF.